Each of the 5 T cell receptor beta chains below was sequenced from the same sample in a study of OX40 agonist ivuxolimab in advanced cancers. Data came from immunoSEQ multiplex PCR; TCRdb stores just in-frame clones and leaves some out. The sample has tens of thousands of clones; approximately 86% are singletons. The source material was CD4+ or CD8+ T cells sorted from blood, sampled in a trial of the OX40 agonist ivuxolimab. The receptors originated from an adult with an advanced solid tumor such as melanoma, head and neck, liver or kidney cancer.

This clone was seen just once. The CDR3 spells CASSLAGGQGNQPQHF. Written as DNA, the CDR3 is TGTGCCAGCAGCTTAGCCGGGGGGCAGGGCAATCAGCCCCAGCATTTT. The chain has TRBV7-8 and TRBJ1-5, with D possibly TRBD1 on 6 matching bases. Between the trimmed V and J ends, which lost 0 bases and 2 bases, there was a span of 11 bases. The CDR3 has 16 amino acids. Germline loops: CDR1 SGHVS, CDR2 FQNEAQ.

The CDR3 bases are TGTGCCAGCTCGGCCGCGGGTGCAACTAATGAAAAACTGTTTTTT. Its protein is CASSAAGATNEKLFF. J is TRBJ1-4 and V is TRBV18; D gene ambiguous. The CDR3 length is 15 residues. Germline CDR1 is KGHSH and CDR2 is LQKENI. V lost 6 bases and J lost 0, with 11 bases in between. Drawing the rest from reference TRBV18 and TRBJ1-4, the complete variable domain is NAGVMQNPRHLVRRRGQEARLRCSPMKGHSHVYWYRQLPEEGLKFMVYLQKENIIDESGMPKERFSAEFPKEGPSILRIQQVVRGDSAAYFCASSAAGATNEKLFFGSGTQLSVL.

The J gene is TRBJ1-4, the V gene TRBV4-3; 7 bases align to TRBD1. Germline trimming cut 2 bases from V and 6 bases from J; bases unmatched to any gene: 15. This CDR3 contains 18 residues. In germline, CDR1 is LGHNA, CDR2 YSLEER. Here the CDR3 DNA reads TGCGCCAGCAGCCAAAGACTGACAGGGTTTACTGCGGATGAAAAACTGTTTTTT. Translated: CASSQRLTGFTADEKLFF.

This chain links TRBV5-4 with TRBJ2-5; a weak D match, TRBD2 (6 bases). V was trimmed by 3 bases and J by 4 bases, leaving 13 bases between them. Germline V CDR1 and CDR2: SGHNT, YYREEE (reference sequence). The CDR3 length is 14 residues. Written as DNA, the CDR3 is TGTGCCAGCAGCTCGGTACTAGCTGGAGAGACCCAGTACTTC. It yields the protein CASSSVLAGETQYF.

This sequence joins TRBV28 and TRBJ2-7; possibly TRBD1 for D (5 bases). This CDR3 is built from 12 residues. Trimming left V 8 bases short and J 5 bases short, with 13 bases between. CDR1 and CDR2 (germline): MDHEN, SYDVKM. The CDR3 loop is CASLPGHHEQYF. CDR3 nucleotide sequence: TGTGCCAGCCTTCCAGGACACCACGAGCAGTACTTC.